The present entry profiles one T cell receptor beta chain with its context. These data come from a study of shared clonotypes between healthy human individuals. Study at large: CD8 memory received one plate per donor, CD8 naive two, CD4 memory three and CD4 naive three.

Every contributor of samples was a Caucasian grown-up residing in Nashville, Tennessee. CDR1 is SGHNT, CDR2 YYREEE, per germline (reference sequence). The CDR3 extends over 15 amino acids. Trimming shortened V by 5 bases and J by 1 base, and 15 bases separated the two germline ends. The deep-level immunoSEQ assay was used. Each PCR replicate from the sorted subsets contained around 0.2 ug DNA, which is about 31,000 T cell genomes. Measured with immunoSEQ multiplex PCR; TCRdb has only the in-frame clones, and not every one. Found here are around 990,000 clones, around three quarters of them singletons; the top ten hold 0.89%.

The clonotype originates from a man younger than 30 in good health. Some clones in this sample may be carry-over from other donors' samples. Input material: memory CD4+ T cells from PBMCs. Regarding subset: CD45RA-negative fraction. J is TRBJ1-1 and V is TRBV5-4, with TRBD1 as a possible D gene (5 bases). The CDR3 nucleotides are TGTGCCAGCAGGCTGGACTTTCAGGGGAACACTGAAGCTTTCTTT. It codes for CASRLDFQGNTEAFF.